One and the same sample provided the 23 T cell receptor beta chains below, sequenced in a study of cytomegalovirus exposure and HLA in healthy donors. It was with 60 Vbeta and 13 Jbeta primers that the PCR ran. Sequencing used immunoSEQ multiplex PCR; TCRdb keeps in-frame clones, though not all of them. The sample records about 250,000 clones, about 66% being singletons. Input material: PBMCs. The receptors originated from a female donor in good health and CMV-seronegative.

This chain connects TRBV28 to TRBJ2-2, with TRBD1 matching over 8 bases. After removal of 6 bases from V and 5 bases from J, the junction contained 5 bases not matched to a gene. The germline V gene encodes CDR1 MDHEN and CDR2 SYDVKM. This CDR3 region has 14 residues. In nucleotides, the CDR3 is TGTGCCAGCAGAGGCAGGGGGCTGACCGGGGAGCTGTTTTTT. It codes for CASRGRGLTGELFF. The full variable domain, in which reference TRBV28 and TRBJ2-2 provide the parts outside the CDR3, is DVKVTQSSRYLVKRTGEKVFLECVQDMDHENMFWYRQDPGLGLRLIYFSYDVKMKEKGDIPEGYSVSREKKERFSLILESASTNQTSMYLCASRGRGLTGELFFGEGSRLTVL.

This clone has only a few counts. The V gene is TRBV7-3, the J gene TRBJ2-1, with 11 bases fitting TRBD2. The CDR3 extends over 15 amino acids. With V trimmed by 3 bases and J by 8 bases, 6 bases remained unmatched. Germline V lookup: CDR1 SGHTA, CDR2 FQGTGA. CDR3 bases: TGTGCCAGCAGCTTCGGCACTAGCGGGAGTGATGAGCAGTTCTTC. This codes for CASSFGTSGSDEQFF.

The chain carries TRBV5-8 and TRBJ2-1; 8 nucleotides agree with TRBD2. The CDR3 is made up of 15 amino acids. V shed 2 bases and J 1 base; nucleotides not matched to a gene: 2. Germline values: CDR1 SGHTS, CDR2 YDEGEE. Here the CDR3 reads CASSFSGMSYNEQFF. The CDR3, as DNA: TGTGCCAGCAGCTTTAGCGGGATGTCCTACAATGAGCAGTTCTTC.

A word on this clone: Other DNA variants within this sample encode the same CDR3. This rearrangement joins TRBV20-1 to TRBJ2-3; D possibly corresponds to TRBD1 (5 bases). The CDR3 runs 11 residues. CDR1 is DFQATT, CDR2 SNEGSKA, per germline (reference sequence). The V and J ends lost 6 bases and 6 bases respectively, with 10 bases between them. CDR3 in DNA: TGCAGTGCCCCCAGGGCGGATACGCAGTATTTT. Amino acid sequence: CSAPRADTQYF.

The gene calls are TRBV5-1 and TRBJ2-7, with TRBD2 identical over 9 bases. Germline CDR1 is SGHRS and CDR2 is YFSETQ. V lost 5 bases, J lost 5 bases, and 8 bases stayed unmatched. CDR3 length: 14 residues. The CDR3 bases are TGCGCCAGCAGATTTGCGGGAGGGATGGACGAGCAGTACTTC. Protein: CASRFAGGMDEQYF.

The gene calls are TRBV5-6 and TRBJ2-7; D perhaps matches TRBD1 (6 bases). Germline CDR1 is SGHDT and CDR2 is YYEEEE. V was pared by 4 bases and J by 2 bases, with 16 bases between. This CDR3 is built from 15 residues. This CDR3 is CASSVEGTGTYEQYF. The CDR3 DNA is TGTGCCAGCAGCGTAGAGGGTACAGGGACCTACGAGCAGTACTTC.

The chain employs TRBV9 and TRBJ2-5; weak D call: TRBD2 (5 bases). Near its end, the DNA agrees better with TRBJ2-7, so the J call may be wrong. Germline loops: CDR1 SGDLS, CDR2 YYNGEE. The CDR3 consists of 16 residues. The CDR3 region has the DNA TGTGCCAGCAGCCCCCTTGGAACGGGATCTGTCGGCGAGCAGTACTTC. Its protein product is CASSPLGTGSVGEQYF.

V usage is TRBV9 and J usage is TRBJ2-1; 9 positions match TRBD2. CDR1 SGDLS and CDR2 YYNGEE come from the germline V gene. V shed 0 bases and J 6 bases; nucleotides not matched to a gene: 7. CDR3 length: 16 amino acids. Here the CDR3 reads CASSVAGGRAGNEQFF. Here the CDR3 DNA reads TGTGCCAGCAGCGTAGCGGGCGGGAGGGCCGGCAATGAGCAGTTCTTC.

This chain connects TRBV6-4 to TRBJ2-3, with TRBD2 identical over 11 bases. The germline gives CDR1 MRHNA, CDR2 SNTAGT. V shed 2 bases and J 1 base; nucleotides not matched to a gene: 2. The CDR3 is 16 amino acids. CDR3 sequence (DNA): TGTGCCAGCAGTGACGGGACTAGCGGAGGCACAGATACGCAGTATTTT. Its translation is CASSDGTSGGTDTQYF.

This chain connects TRBV5-1 to TRBJ2-5, with D possibly being TRBD1 (6 bases). V was pared by 4 bases and J by 6 bases, with 13 bases between. There are 13 residues in the CDR3. Germline CDR1 reads SGHRS; CDR2 reads YFSETQ. The CDR3 DNA sequence: TGCGCCAGCAGCGATACAGGGTCTAAGACCCAGTACTTC. Translating it yields CASSDTGSKTQYF.

The chain uses TRBV11-2 and TRBJ1-5, with a weak D call TRBD1 (6 bases). Trimming took off 1 base at V and 2 bases at J, with 15 bases between the two ends. This CDR3 comprises 17 residues. Germline assignment: CDR1 SGHAT and CDR2 FQNNGV. CDR3 bases: TGTGCCAGCAGCTTAGGAGGGCAGGGGATCGGCAATCAGCCCCAGCATTTT. Protein sequence: CASSLGGQGIGNQPQHF.

CDR3 coding DNA: TGTGCCTGGGGGGGGAACTACGAGCAGTACTTC. It translates to CAWGGNYEQYF. The chain employs TRBV30 and TRBJ2-7; the D gene is possibly TRBD2 (6 bases). The CDR3 is 11 amino acids. Germline values: CDR1 GTSNPN, CDR2 SVGIG (reference sequence). V lost 5 bases and J 3 bases, leaving 8 bases between the germline ends.

This chain connects TRBV6-5 to TRBJ1-5, with D possibly matching TRBD1 (5 bases). V was shortened by 6 bases and J by 5 bases, with 11 bases between the two germline ends. The CDR3 is 13 amino acids. Germline CDR1 reads MNHEY; CDR2 reads SVGAGI. The CDR3 sequence is CASRRQRDQPQHF. The CDR3 nucleotides are TGTGCCAGCAGGAGACAGCGAGATCAGCCCCAGCATTTT.

This chain uses TRBV4-1 with TRBJ2-5, with a weak D call TRBD1 (6 bases). CDR1 is MGHRA, CDR2 YSYEKL, per germline. V was clipped by 0 bases and J by 1 base, with 9 bases between them. The CDR3 is 15 residues long. This CDR3 is CASSQDGTPQETQYF. In DNA form, the CDR3 reads TGCGCCAGCAGCCAAGATGGGACACCCCAAGAGACCCAGTACTTC.

The chain couples TRBV28 to TRBJ2-2, with 10 bases identical to TRBD1. In germline, CDR1 is MDHEN, CDR2 SYDVKM. The CDR3 runs to 14 residues. V was pared by 10 bases and J by 6 bases, with 8 bases of the junction left unmatched. The CDR3 is CAIRQGAAAGELFF. CDR3 nucleotide sequence: TGTGCCATCCGACAGGGGGCCGCGGCCGGGGAGCTGTTTTTT.

The rearrangement uses TRBV6-1 and TRBJ2-7, with 7 bases fitting TRBD1. V dropped 5 bases and J dropped 0; count of bases not matched to a gene: 4. Germline V gene data show CDR1 as MNHNS and CDR2 as SASEGT. The CDR3 is 14 amino acids. The chain's CDR3 is CASSLTGSSYEQYF. CDR3 sequence (DNA): TGTGCCAGCAGTCTGACAGGGAGCTCCTACGAGCAGTACTTC.

Turning to this clone: This sample includes further DNA sequences coding for the same CDR3. The chain links TRBV7-9 to TRBJ1-2, with a possible D match to TRBD1 (6 bases). Germline V gives CDR1 SEHNR, CDR2 FQNEAQ (reference sequence). The ends were cut back, 5 bases at V and 4 bases at J, with 11 bases in the middle. There are 13 residues in the CDR3. The CDR3 sequence is CASSLQGTYGYTF. CDR3 nucleotide sequence: TGTGCCAGCAGCCTTCAGGGGACCTATGGCTACACCTTC.

V usage is TRBV27 and J usage is TRBJ2-7, with 8 bases fitting TRBD2. The V segment lost 6 bases and the J segment 5 bases; nucleotides outside the gene matches: 9. Germline V gives CDR1 MNHEY, CDR2 SMNVEV (reference sequence). This CDR3 spans 14 amino acids. DNA of the CDR3: TGTGCCAGCAGACCGAGCGGGAGAGCCCACGAGCAGTACTTC. This codes for CASRPSGRAHEQYF.

This chain joins TRBV7-6 and TRBJ1-5; the match to TRBD1 covers 7 bases. This CDR3 region has 15 residues. Per germline, CDR1 SGHVS and CDR2 FNYEAQ. J was trimmed by 3 bases and V by 5 bases; bases with no gene match: 7. The CDR3 nucleotides read TGTGCCAGCAGCCCGATGGGACAGTTCAATCAGCCCCAGCATTTT. Translated, it gives CASSPMGQFNQPQHF.

This clone appeared once. This rearrangement joins TRBV6-1 to TRBJ2-1; a weak D match, TRBD2 (5 bases). The CDR3 loop spans 11 amino acids. V gave up 7 bases and J gave up 13 bases, with 14 bases separating them. CDR1 is MNHNS and CDR2 is SASEGT in the germline V gene. DNA for the CDR3: TGTGCCAGCATGACCCAGCGGTTCCAGTTCTTC. It yields the protein CASMTQRFQFF.

J is TRBJ2-1 and V is TRBV7-8; D unclear. Trimming stripped 2 bases from V and 5 bases from J, with 7 bases between. The CDR3 runs 13 residues. The germline V gene has CDR1 SGHVS and CDR2 FQNEAQ. The DNA of the CDR3 is TGTGCCAGCAGCTTAAAGCTCGACAATGAGCAGTTCTTC. It translates to CASSLKLDNEQFF. Complete variable domain (other parts from reference TRBV7-8 and TRBJ2-1): GAGVSQSPRYKVAKRGQDVALRCDPISGHVSLFWYQQALGQGPEFLTYFQNEAQLDKSGLPSDRFFAERPEGSVSTLKIQRTQQEDSAVYLCASSLKLDNEQFFGPGTRLTVL.

This chain joins TRBV7-9 and TRBJ1-4, with 10 bases fitting TRBD1. From germline, CDR1 is SEHNR and CDR2 FQNEAQ (reference sequence). V dropped 6 bases and J dropped 5; count of bases not matched to a gene: 6. This CDR3 spans 15 amino acids. DNA of the CDR3: TGTGCCAGCAGTTTGACAGGGGGCTGGAATGAAAAACTGTTTTTT. Its protein product is CASSLTGGWNEKLFF.

This clone appeared once. The chain links TRBV7-2 to TRBJ2-1; TRBD2 agrees at 10 bases. The CDR3 has 17 residues. Germline assignment: CDR1 SGHTA and CDR2 FQGNSA. With 4 bases clipped from V and 3 bases from J, the junction kept 9 bases outside the gene matches. The CDR3 nucleotides are TGTGCCAGCAGCTCACGGACTAGCGGCAGAAACTACAATGAGCAGTTCTTC. Its protein is CASSSRTSGRNYNEQFF.